This T cell receptor beta chain was sequenced during a study of OX40 agonist ivuxolimab in advanced cancers. Study information: Enrolled patients in dose escalation had cancers that were hepatocellular carcinoma, melanoma, renal cell or head and neck cancer. Patients achieving partial responses numbered three: one hepatocellular carcinoma case and two cutaneous melanoma cases. Notes on the study in general: Circulating CD4+ and CD8+ T cells showed clonal expansion by week 6 at 0.1 to 3.0 mg/kg. CD8+ T cells (on average) carried more expanded clones than CD4+ T cells.

Concerning this clone: Its antigen is undetermined.

Here immunoSEQ multiplex PCR was the method, and the copy in TCRdb shows in-frame clones only, minus some. The repertoire holds tens of thousands of clones, with roughly 82% as singletons. The CDR3 totals 12 residues. Trimming cost V 10 bases and J 3 bases, with 12 bases left between them. The V gene's germline CDR1 is LNHDA and CDR2 SQIVND (reference sequence). This chain uses TRBV19 with TRBJ1-1, with D perhaps matching TRBD1 (6 bases). Material: CD4+ or CD8+ T cells sorted from blood, obtained in a trial of the OX40 agonist ivuxolimab. This sequence originates from an adult with an advanced solid tumor such as melanoma, head and neck, liver or kidney cancer. The CDR3, as DNA: TGTGCCACCCGGACAGCCTACACTGAAGCTTTCTTT. This codes for CATRTAYTEAFF.